This TCR beta chain was identified in a study of metastatic and nonmetastatic thyroid tumors. About the research overall: Thyroid patients, malignant and benign, had repertoires compared across blood and tumor or nodule tissue. Study results and caveats: Malignant thyroid tumors reportedly exceeded benign nodules significantly in TCR beta diversity, with the difference appearing in blood and tumor.

Via MiXCR, TCRdb re-called the PCR reads. This table has about 40,000 clones, approximately 16% appearing once. This clone was detected a few times. The antigen is undetermined. A much larger clonotype is one base distant, so this may be a read error. The germline V gene has CDR1 LGHDT and CDR2 YNNKEL (reference sequence). This CDR3 has 11 amino acids. Among the patients, none had received any treatment before thyroid surgery. This receptor was identified in a female donor with papillary thyroid cancer or a benign thyroid nodule (not recorded which). Some clones in this sample may be carry-over from other donors' samples. The gene calls are TRBV3-1 and TRBJ1-2; D is perhaps TRBD1 (5 bases). The sequencing sample was made of blood. CDR3 DNA: TGTGCCAGCAGCCAGGGGGTCAGTTTAGCCTTC. This gives the protein CASSQGVSLAF.